This T cell receptor (beta chain) stems from a study of shared clonotypes between healthy human individuals. General observations from the study: An anticipated effect of sequencing depth on clonotype sharing among donors was recognized.

This clone came up a few times. Its target is unknown. The CDR3 length is 19 residues. Using immunoSEQ multiplex PCR, the repertoire was profiled, and TCRdb retains in-frame clones only, with some absent. The table lists 950,000 to 1,100,000 clones, more than 75% of them singletons, with 0.5% to 0.65% in the top ten. Every one of the donors was a Caucasian adult that lived in Nashville, Tennessee. Sequences were obtained from memory CD4+ T cells from PBMCs. Sample subset: CD45RA-negative fraction. V usage is TRBV21-1 and J usage is TRBJ2-7; the table calls TRBD2, which could not be checked here. TRBV21-1 is classified as a pseudogene. This TCR was sampled from a man aged 18 to 30 in good health. Some clones in this sample may be carry-over from other donors' samples. The chain's CDR3 is CASTSKESIASGSPYEQYF. The CDR3, as DNA: TGTGCCAGCACCAGCAAAGAAAGCATAGCGAGCGGGAGCCCCTACGAGCAGTACTTC.